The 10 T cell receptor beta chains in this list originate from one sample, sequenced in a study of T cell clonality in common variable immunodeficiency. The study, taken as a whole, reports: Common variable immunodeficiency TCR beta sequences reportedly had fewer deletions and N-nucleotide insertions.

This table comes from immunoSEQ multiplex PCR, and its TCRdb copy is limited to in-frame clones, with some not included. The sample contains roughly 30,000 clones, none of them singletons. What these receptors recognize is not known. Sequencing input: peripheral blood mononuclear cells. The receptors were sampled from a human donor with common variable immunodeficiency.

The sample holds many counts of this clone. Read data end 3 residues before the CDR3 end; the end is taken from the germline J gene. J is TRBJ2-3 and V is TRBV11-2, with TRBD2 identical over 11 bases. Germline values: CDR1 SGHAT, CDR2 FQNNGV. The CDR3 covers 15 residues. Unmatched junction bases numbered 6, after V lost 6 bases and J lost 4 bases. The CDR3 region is CASSYSGRAPDTQYF. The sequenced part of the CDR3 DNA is TGTGCCAGCAGTTATAGCGGGAGGGCCCCAGATACG.

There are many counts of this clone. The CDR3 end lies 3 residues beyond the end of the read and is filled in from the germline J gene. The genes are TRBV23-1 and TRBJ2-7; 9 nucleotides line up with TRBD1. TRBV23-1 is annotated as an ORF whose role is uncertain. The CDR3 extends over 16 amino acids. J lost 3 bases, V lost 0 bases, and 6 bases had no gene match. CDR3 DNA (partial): TGCGCCAGCAGTCAATCAGCAGGACAGGGGTTCTACGAG. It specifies CASSQSAGQGFYE. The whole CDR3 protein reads CASSQSAGQGFYEQYF.

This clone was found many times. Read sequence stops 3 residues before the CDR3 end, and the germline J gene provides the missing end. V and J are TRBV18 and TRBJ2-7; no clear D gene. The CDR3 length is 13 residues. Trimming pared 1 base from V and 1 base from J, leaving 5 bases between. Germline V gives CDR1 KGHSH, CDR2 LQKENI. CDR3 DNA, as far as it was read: TGTGCCAGCTCACCACAGGGTTCCTACGAG. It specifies CASSPQGSYE. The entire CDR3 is CASSPQGSYEQYF.

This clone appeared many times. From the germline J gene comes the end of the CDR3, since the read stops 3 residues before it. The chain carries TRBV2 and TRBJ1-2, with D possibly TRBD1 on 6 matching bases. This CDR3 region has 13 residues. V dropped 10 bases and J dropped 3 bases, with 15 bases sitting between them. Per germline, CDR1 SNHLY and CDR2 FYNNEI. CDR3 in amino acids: CANTDRIDYGYTF. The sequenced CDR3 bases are TGTGCCAACACAGACAGGATCGACTATGGC.

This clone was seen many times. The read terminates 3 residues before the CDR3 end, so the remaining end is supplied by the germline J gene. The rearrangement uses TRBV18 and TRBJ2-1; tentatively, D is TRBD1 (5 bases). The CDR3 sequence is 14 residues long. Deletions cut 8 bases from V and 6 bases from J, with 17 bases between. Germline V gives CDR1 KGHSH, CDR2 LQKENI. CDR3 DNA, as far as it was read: TGTGCCAGCAATGGGGCGGAAAGTCGCAATGAG. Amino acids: CASNGAESRNE. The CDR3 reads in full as CASNGAESRNEQFF.

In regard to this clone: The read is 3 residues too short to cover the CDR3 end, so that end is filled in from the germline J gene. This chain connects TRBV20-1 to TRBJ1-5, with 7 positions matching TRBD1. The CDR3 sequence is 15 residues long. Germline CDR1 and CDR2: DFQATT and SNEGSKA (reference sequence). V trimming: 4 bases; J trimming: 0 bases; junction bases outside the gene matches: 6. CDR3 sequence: CSATGTDHSNQPQHF. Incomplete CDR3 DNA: TGCAGTGCTACCGGGACAGATCATAGCAATCAGCCC.

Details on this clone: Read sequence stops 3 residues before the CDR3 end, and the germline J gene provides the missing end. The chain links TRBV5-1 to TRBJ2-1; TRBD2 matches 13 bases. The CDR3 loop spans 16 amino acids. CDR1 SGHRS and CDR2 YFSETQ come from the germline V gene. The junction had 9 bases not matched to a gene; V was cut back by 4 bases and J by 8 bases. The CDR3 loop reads CASSRLGLAGLDEQFF. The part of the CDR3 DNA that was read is TGCGCCAGCAGCCGCCTGGGACTAGCGGGACTCGATGAG.

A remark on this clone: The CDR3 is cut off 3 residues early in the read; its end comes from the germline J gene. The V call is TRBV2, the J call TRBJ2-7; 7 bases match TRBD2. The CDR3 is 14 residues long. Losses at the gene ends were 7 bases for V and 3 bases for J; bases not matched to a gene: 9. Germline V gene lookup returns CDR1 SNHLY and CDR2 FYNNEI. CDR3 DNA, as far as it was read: TGTGCCAGCAAATCGGGCGGGGGACGCTACGAG. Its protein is CASKSGGGRYE. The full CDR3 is CASKSGGGRYEQYF.

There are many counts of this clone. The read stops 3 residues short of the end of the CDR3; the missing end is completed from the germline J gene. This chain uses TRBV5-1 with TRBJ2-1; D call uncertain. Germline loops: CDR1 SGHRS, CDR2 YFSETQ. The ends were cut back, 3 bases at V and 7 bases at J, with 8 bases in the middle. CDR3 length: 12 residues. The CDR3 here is CASSSQLNEQFF. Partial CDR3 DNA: TGCGCCAGCAGCTCGCAGTTAAATGAG. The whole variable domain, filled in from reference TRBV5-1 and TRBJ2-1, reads KAGVTQTPRYLIKTRGQQVTLSCSPISGHRSVSWYQQTPGQGLQFLFEYFSETQRNKGNFPGRFSGRQFSNSRSEMNVSTLELGDSALYLCASSSQLNEQFFGPGTRLTVL.

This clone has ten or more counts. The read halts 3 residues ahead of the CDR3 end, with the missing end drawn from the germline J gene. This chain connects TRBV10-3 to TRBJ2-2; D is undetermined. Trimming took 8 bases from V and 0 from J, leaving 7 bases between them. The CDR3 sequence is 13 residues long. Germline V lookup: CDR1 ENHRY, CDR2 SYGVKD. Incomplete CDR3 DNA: TGTGCCATCCCCGTCCCGAACACCGGGGAG. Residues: CAIPVPNTGE. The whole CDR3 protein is CAIPVPNTGELFF.